This T cell receptor (beta chain) was identified during a study of T cell responses to AZD1222 COVID-19 vaccine. Overall study findings and caveats: Reports indicate that nearly half of spike-specific TCRs are directed at unmutated variant regions. Baseline seropositivity occurred in only a handful of AZD1222 recipients. The repertoires were collected only after the peak T cell response. An increase in Spike-specific TCR breadth and depth was observed after two AZD1222 doses.

Generated by immunoSEQ multiplex PCR, the TCRdb table keeps only in-frame clones and is missing some. The table records over 130,000 clones, over 85% of them present only once. The germline V gene has CDR1 KGHDR and CDR2 SFDVKD. The CDR3 consists of 20 residues. Losses at the gene ends were 2 bases for V and 3 bases for J; bases not matched to a gene: 15. Remarks on this clone: Its target is not known.

This chain joins TRBV24-1 and TRBJ2-5; 12 bases align to TRBD1. This sequence was found in an adult in good health. The specimen comprised peripheral blood, sampled on day 0 of AZD1222 vaccination. CDR3 in DNA: TGTGCCACCAGTGATTGGGCCAACCGGGACAGGGGGCGGAGGGAAGAGACCCAGTACTTC. Protein product: CATSDWANRDRGRREETQYF.